The T cell receptor beta chain described here comes from a study of Graves' ophthalmopathy and Graves' hyperthyroidism. The sample holds a few counts of this clonotype. What it binds is not known. The CDR3 is 16 residues long. The germline V gene encodes CDR1 MDHEN and CDR2 SYDVKM. Trimming pared 5 bases from V and 0 bases from J, leaving 11 bases between. Amplification of the TCR beta CDR3 regions used RNA transcripts (as template). The library came from an HTBI-primed first-round RT-PCR and a second-round multiplex PCR. TCRdb analysed the multiplex PCR reads with MiXCR anew, one entry per CDR3 protein. The sample includes a few hundred thousand distinct CDR3 sequences, roughly 39% of them seen just once. General observations from the study: An approximately 82% specificity and 87.88% sensitivity were achieved by a 13-signature model that separated ophthalmopathy from stable hyperthyroidism.

The sequence was collected from an adult man with Graves' hyperthyroidism. The V gene is TRBV28, the J gene TRBJ2-6, with D tentatively TRBD1 (6 bases). Specimen: peripheral blood or thyroid tissue (not recorded which). DNA for the CDR3: TGTGCCAGCAGTACGGGACATATCTCTGGGGCCAACGTCCTGACTTTC. Protein: CASSTGHISGANVLTF.